One and the same sample provided the 27 T cell receptor beta chains below, sequenced in a study of blood T cell repertoires in COVID-19. The table came from immunoSEQ multiplex PCR; TCRdb's copy has only in-frame clones and leaves some out. The sample lists 85,000 to 120,000 clones; 75% to 95% were seen once. Sequenced input: peripheral blood. These receptors all stem from a man aged 18-30 years with acute or convalescent COVID-19.

The chain couples TRBV9 to TRBJ1-3, with D unresolved. V was clipped by 0 bases and J by 2 bases, with 15 bases between them. Germline V gene lookup returns CDR1 SGDLS and CDR2 YYNGEE. The CDR3 sequence is 17 residues long. The CDR3 DNA follows: TGTGCCAGCAGCGTAGTGTCTCCAGGAACCACTGGAAACACCATATATTTT. Protein: CASSVVSPGTTGNTIYF.

The V call is TRBV29-1, the J call TRBJ2-6, with 7 bases identical to TRBD1. Germline assignment: CDR1 SQVTM and CDR2 ANQGSEA. V lost 5 bases to trimming and J lost 1 base; unmatched junction nucleotides: 5. The CDR3 length is 15 residues. The CDR3 loop reads CSVTQGQSGANVLTF. The CDR3 DNA reads TGCAGCGTTACCCAGGGACAGTCTGGGGCCAACGTCCTGACTTTC.

The V call is TRBV4-1, the J call TRBJ1-3; D perhaps matches TRBD1 (6 bases). CDR3 size: 19 residues. The V end was cut by 1 base, the J end by 2 bases, with 21 bases between. CDR1 MGHRA and CDR2 YSYEKL come from the germline V gene. CDR3 residues: CASSQGVAGAGGPGNTIYF. The CDR3 nucleotides read TGCGCCAGCAGCCAAGGGGTGGCGGGGGCCGGGGGTCCTGGAAACACCATATATTTT.

V usage is TRBV6-5 and J usage is TRBJ2-1; 11 nucleotides align to TRBD2. Trimming took 6 bases from V and 5 from J; bases not matched to a gene: 6. The CDR3 sequence is 15 residues long. Germline assignment: CDR1 MNHEY and CDR2 SVGAGI. Here the CDR3 reads CASSRGLAGDNEQFF. CDR3 DNA: TGTGCCAGCAGCAGAGGACTAGCGGGCGACAATGAGCAGTTCTTC.

The chain recombines TRBV14 with TRBJ1-2; D uncertain. The CDR3 is 14 amino acids. With 1 base removed from V and 2 bases from J, the gap between germline ends came to 8 bases. From germline, CDR1 is SGHDN and CDR2 FVKESK. The CDR3 nucleotides read TGTGCCAGCAGCCAAGTTGGAGGAAACTATGGCTACACCTTC. Protein product: CASSQVGGNYGYTF.

This chain joins TRBV5-4 and TRBJ2-7, with unresolved D. The V end was cut by 1 base, the J end by 2 bases, with 10 bases between. From germline, CDR1 is SGHNT and CDR2 YYREEE (reference sequence). CDR3 length: 14 residues. CDR3 in DNA: TGTGCCAGCAGCTTGTTTGTAGGAGCCTACGAGCAGTACTTC. Its protein is CASSLFVGAYEQYF.

This sequence joins TRBV7-8 and TRBJ1-6, with 9 bases fitting TRBD1. The length of the CDR3 is 14 residues. V was pared by 7 bases and J by 9 bases, with 7 bases of the junction left unmatched. CDR1 and CDR2 from the germline V gene are SGHVS and FQNEAQ. For the CDR3, the DNA is TGTGCCAGCACCCTCGGGGACAGGGCTTCACCCCTCCACTTT. Its translation: CASTLGDRASPLHF.

This chain connects TRBV24-1 to TRBJ2-1; TRBD2 agrees at 7 bases. This CDR3 spans 16 amino acids. The junction had 8 bases not matched to a gene; V was cut back by 4 bases and J by 3 bases. The germline CDR1 and CDR2 sequences are KGHDR and SFDVKD. CDR3 nucleotides: TGTGCCACCAGTGAATACGGGAGGAGACTCTACAATGAGCAGTTCTTC. Encoded protein: CATSEYGRRLYNEQFF.

The chain is built from TRBV5-1 and TRBJ2-7, with D possibly matching TRBD1 (5 bases). CDR1 is SGHRS and CDR2 is YFSETQ in the germline V gene. V dropped 4 bases and J dropped 12 bases, with 20 bases sitting between them. The CDR3 has 13 residues. The CDR3: CASSPPDSTWVYF. The CDR3 DNA is TGCGCCAGCAGCCCACCCGACAGTACCTGGGTGTACTTC.

V gene TRBV7-8 combines with J gene TRBJ1-2, with 10 bases fitting TRBD1. The V gene's germline CDR1 is SGHVS and CDR2 FQNEAQ. The V segment lost 5 bases and the J segment 4 bases; nucleotides outside the gene matches: 7. The CDR3 covers 15 residues. CDR3 sequence: CASSQRQGAVYGYTF. The CDR3 region has the DNA TGTGCCAGCAGCCAACGACAGGGGGCTGTCTATGGCTACACCTTC. The complete variable domain, with remaining parts taken from reference TRBV7-8 and TRBJ1-2, reads GAGVSQSPRYKVAKRGQDVALRCDPISGHVSLFWYQQALGQGPEFLTYFQNEAQLDKSGLPSDRFFAERPEGSVSTLKIQRTQQEDSAVYLCASSQRQGAVYGYTFGSGTRLTVV.

This chain connects TRBV18 to TRBJ2-7; TRBD2 matches at 14 bases. J gave up 6 bases and V 3 bases, and 4 bases lay outside the gene matches. The CDR3 consists of 15 residues. CDR1 and CDR2 from the germline V gene are KGHSH and LQKENI. The CDR3 sequence is CASSPGLAGGTEQYF. The CDR3 DNA follows: TGTGCCAGCTCACCCGGACTAGCGGGAGGCACCGAGCAGTACTTC.

The V call is TRBV5-6, the J call TRBJ1-1, with D maybe TRBD1 (5 bases). The CDR3 spans 16 residues. V was cut by 2 bases and J by 7 bases, with 21 bases left in between. Germline CDR1 reads SGHDT; CDR2 reads YYEEEE. The CDR3 here is CASSLNSVTKGVEAFF. CDR3 bases: TGTGCCAGCAGCTTAAACAGTGTAACCAAAGGGGTTGAAGCTTTCTTT.

The chain employs TRBV6-5 and TRBJ1-5, with 7 bases aligning to TRBD1. CDR1 MNHEY and CDR2 SVGAGI come from the germline V gene. The V gene end was trimmed by 6 bases and the J gene end by 5 bases; junction bases not matched to a gene: 7. The CDR3 has 14 residues. In nucleotides, the CDR3 is TGTGCCAGCAGCCCCCGGGACAGTTATCAGCCCCAGCATTTT. This translates into CASSPRDSYQPQHF.

The chain couples TRBV5-1 to TRBJ1-4; no reliable D call. The V gene lost 5 bases and the J gene lost 0 bases, with 8 bases spanning the gap. The CDR3 runs 14 residues. The germline gives CDR1 SGHRS, CDR2 YFSETQ. Written as DNA, the CDR3 is TGCGCCAGCAGTCCACTTGCAACTAATGAAAAACTGTTTTTT. Its translation is CASSPLATNEKLFF.

The chain has TRBV6-5 and TRBJ2-7, with D possibly TRBD1 on 6 matching bases. The V end was cut by 8 bases, the J end by 6 bases, with 20 bases between. The CDR3 covers 14 residues. CDR1 and CDR2 (germline): MNHEY, SVGAGI. The CDR3 bases are TGTGCCAGCCCTAGGACAGTTGATGGTAGCGAGCAGTACTTC. Amino acids: CASPRTVDGSEQYF.

The rearrangement uses TRBV18 and TRBJ2-5; TRBD2 is a possible D gene (5 bases). This CDR3 region has 16 residues. From germline, CDR1 is KGHSH and CDR2 LQKENI. V was cut by 1 base and J by 1 base, with 13 bases left in between. The CDR3 DNA sequence: TGTGCCAGCTCACCACGTTCCAGCGGAGCCCAAGAGACCCAGTACTTC. Translating gives CASSPRSSGAQETQYF.

The V gene is TRBV4-1, the J gene TRBJ2-3; TRBD1 might be the D (5 bases). Trimming shortened V by 0 bases and J by 4 bases, and 14 bases separated the two germline ends. The CDR3 has 16 amino acids. Germline V gene lookup returns CDR1 MGHRA and CDR2 YSYEKL. The CDR3 sequence is CASSQDDRFGADTQYF. For the CDR3, the DNA is TGCGCCAGCAGCCAAGATGACAGATTTGGGGCAGATACGCAGTATTTT.

V is TRBV9 and J is TRBJ2-2; D uncertain. Per the germline V gene, CDR1 is SGDLS and CDR2 is YYNGEE. This CDR3 spans 16 amino acids. The ends were cut back, 0 bases at V and 1 base at J, with 10 bases in the middle. The CDR3, as DNA: TGTGCCAGCAGCGTAGATCCCCACTTGAACACCGGGGAGCTGTTTTTT. This codes for CASSVDPHLNTGELFF.

The chain carries TRBV2 and TRBJ1-2; TRBD1 matches at 11 bases. This CDR3 has 14 residues. Losses at the gene ends were 8 bases for V and 5 bases for J; bases not matched to a gene: 7. CDR1 and CDR2 (germline): SNHLY, FYNNEI. CDR3 amino acids: CASGRTGGGYGYTF. The CDR3 DNA sequence: TGTGCCAGCGGTCGGACAGGGGGCGGATATGGCTACACCTTC.

The CDR3 sequence is CASSFGEPLNTEAFF. CDR3 bases: TGCGCCAGCAGCTTTGGGGAGCCCCTGAACACTGAAGCTTTCTTT. V gene TRBV5-1 combines with J gene TRBJ1-1; D gene uncertain. V was pared by 2 bases and J by 0 bases, with 11 bases between. Germline V gives CDR1 SGHRS, CDR2 YFSETQ. This CDR3 comprises 15 residues.

V gene TRBV12-3 or TRBV12-4 combines with J gene TRBJ1-5; 9 bases line up with TRBD1. After removal of 6 bases from V and 9 bases from J, the junction contained 6 bases not matched to a gene. The CDR3 sequence is 13 residues long. The DNA for the CDR3 is TGTGCCAGCAGATCGGGACAGGGAGGGCCCCAGCATTTT. Amino acid sequence: CASRSGQGGPQHF.

The chain carries TRBV12-3 or TRBV12-4 and TRBJ2-3; no clear D gene. This CDR3 region has 13 residues. Trimming left V 6 bases short and J 8 bases short, with 15 bases between. CDR3 amino acids: CASRPAILVTQYF. The CDR3 DNA is TGTGCCAGCAGACCCGCTATTCTTGTTACGCAGTATTTT.

The V gene is TRBV18, the J gene TRBJ1-2, with D hard to call. The germline gives CDR1 KGHSH, CDR2 LQKENI. This CDR3 has 13 residues. The V and J ends lost 3 bases and 4 bases respectively, with 9 bases between them. The CDR3 sequence: CASSPGESYGYTF. The DNA of the CDR3 is TGTGCCAGCTCACCGGGAGAGAGCTATGGCTACACCTTC.

The V and J genes are TRBV3-1 (or the pseudogene TRBV3-2) and TRBJ1-1, with D possibly matching TRBD1 (5 bases). The CDR3 is made up of 14 amino acids. Trimming pared 2 bases from V and 1 base from J, leaving 8 bases between. Per germline, CDR1 LGHDT and CDR2 YNNKEL (reference sequence). CDR3 sequence (DNA): TGTGCCAGCAGCCAACAGGGAGGGAACACTGAAGCTTTCTTT. This sequence encodes CASSQQGGNTEAFF.

The gene calls are TRBV9 and TRBJ2-5, with 8 bases lining up with TRBD2. This CDR3 contains 16 residues. With V trimmed by 1 base and J by 1 base, 6 bases remained unmatched. Germline V gene sequence: CDR1 SGDLS, CDR2 YYNGEE. The CDR3 sequence: CASSVTGGEPQETQYF. CDR3 in DNA: TGTGCCAGCAGCGTAACGGGGGGGGAACCCCAAGAGACCCAGTACTTC. The variable domain in full, with the rest retrieved from reference TRBV9 and TRBJ2-5, is DSGVTQTPKHLITATGQRVTLRCSPRSGDLSVYWYQQSLDQGLQFLIQYYNGEERAKGNILERFSAQQFPDLHSELNLSSLELGDSALYFCASSVTGGEPQETQYFGPGTRLLVL.

The chain is built from TRBV7-8 and TRBJ2-2; 7 nucleotides match TRBD1. The CDR3 runs 17 residues. Germline V gene sequence: CDR1 SGHVS, CDR2 FQNEAQ. V lost 2 bases and J lost 4; bases outside the gene matches: 10. Here the CDR3 reads CASSLIMGHRGTGELFF. CDR3 DNA sequence: TGTGCCAGCAGCTTAATTATGGGTCACAGGGGCACCGGGGAGCTGTTTTTT.

This sequence joins TRBV18 and TRBJ1-2; TRBD1 matches at 9 bases. Germline lookup yields CDR1 KGHSH and CDR2 LQKENI. This CDR3 is 17 amino acids long. V lost 3 bases, J lost 7 bases, and 15 bases stayed unmatched. The CDR3 DNA follows: TGTGCCAGCTCACCTTCACAGGGGGCAAGGACAGCGGGTGGCTACACCTTC. This gives the protein CASSPSQGARTAGGYTF. The complete variable domain, with remaining parts taken from reference TRBV18 and TRBJ1-2, reads NAGVMQNPRHLVRRRGQEARLRCSPMKGHSHVYWYRQLPEEGLKFMVYLQKENIIDESGMPKERFSAEFPKEGPSILRIQQVVRGDSAAYFCASSPSQGARTAGGYTFGSGTRLTVV.